Below, 18 T cell receptor beta chains from the same sample are listed, as sequenced in a study of regulatory T cells in long-lasting Graves disease. Indicated time point: newly diagnosed GD, antithyroid drugs for less than 3 months. RNA isolated from PBMCs was used to make the TCR library. Sequencing libraries for TCR beta were prepared with iRepertoire HTBI primers and Arm-PCR of CDR3 regions. TCRdb re-called the multiplex PCR reads with MiXCR, one entry per CDR3 protein. The table has 350,000 to 450,000 distinct CDR3 sequences, approximately 15% seen once; the top ten hold 30%. In addition, the sample was reused for a study of T cells in Graves' hyperthyroidism and ophthalmopathy.

The source was peripheral blood mononuclear cells (PBMCs), collected at new diagnosis, from a patient treated with antithyroid drugs. All receptors derive from a man in his forties with Graves disease.

This clonotype appeared many times. The CDR3 DNA sequence: TGTGCCAGCAGTTTTTCTGGGCAGGGGCCGTCTTTGAAGACCCAGTACTTC. Amino acids: CASSFSGQGPSLKTQYF. V is TRBV12-3 or TRBV12-4 and J is TRBJ2-5; TRBD1 might be the D (6 bases). V lost 3 bases to trimming and J lost 6 bases, with 23 bases between them. The CDR3 has 17 amino acids.

The sample holds many counts of this clonotype. The genes are TRBV7-8 and TRBJ1-6, with 11 bases fitting TRBD1. CDR1 and CDR2 from the germline V gene are SGHVS and FQNEAQ. The CDR3 is made up of 14 amino acids. V was clipped by 3 bases and J by 11 bases; unmatched bases: 3. CDR3 DNA: TGTGCCAGCAGCTTCGGGACAGGGGGAACACCCCTCCACTTT. Amino acid sequence: CASSFGTGGTPLHF.

In this sample, this clonotype turned up many times. The chain is built from TRBV7-2 and TRBJ2-1; the match to TRBD1 covers 11 bases. Germline V CDR1 and CDR2: SGHTA, FQGNSA. V lost 1 base, J lost 7 bases, and 6 bases stayed unmatched. The CDR3 has 16 residues. For the CDR3, the DNA is TGTGCCAGCAGCTTAGTATGGACAGGGGGCAGGAATGAGCAGTTCTTC. Its protein is CASSLVWTGGRNEQFF. Using reference TRBV7-2 and TRBJ2-1 for the parts outside the CDR3, the full variable domain is GAGVSQSPSNKVTEKGKDVELRCDPISGHTALYWYRQSLGQGLEFLIYFQGNSAPDKSGLPSDRFSAERTGGSVSTLTIQRTQQEDSAVYLCASSLVWTGGRNEQFFGPGTRLTVL.

This clonotype appeared many times. The V call is TRBV11-3, the J call TRBJ2-3; D remains ambiguous. The CDR3 sequence is 14 residues long. CDR1 is SGHNT and CDR2 is YENEEA in the germline V gene. V lost 1 base and J lost 0, with 5 bases in between. CDR3 DNA sequence: TGTGCCAGCAGCTTAGCCGTTAGCACAGATACGCAGTATTTT. Translation: CASSLAVSTDTQYF.

This clonotype was observed at least ten times. The chain joins TRBV11-2 to TRBJ2-5; 7 nucleotides match TRBD1. With V trimmed by 0 bases and J by 6 bases, 4 bases remained unmatched. Germline CDR1 is SGHAT and CDR2 is FQNNGV. This CDR3 comprises 14 residues. The CDR3, as DNA: TGTGCCAGCAGCTTAGACAGGGACAGACAGACCCAGTACTTC. This sequence encodes CASSLDRDRQTQYF.

This clonotype was recorded many times. The chain uses TRBV10-2 and TRBJ2-5, with TRBD2 matching 8 bases. The CDR3 extends over 14 amino acids. Germline V lookup: CDR1 WSHSY, CDR2 SAAADI. The ends lost 4 bases at V and 4 bases at J; junction bases unmatched: 5. For the CDR3, the DNA is TGCGCCAGCAGTGGAAGCGGGGGTGTAGAGACCCAGTACTTC. It is translated as CASSGSGGVETQYF.

The rearrangement joins TRBV3-1 to TRBJ2-3; TRBD2 matches 9 bases. This CDR3 region has 18 residues. The germline CDR1 and CDR2 sequences are LGHDT and YNNKEL (reference sequence). The ends lost 6 bases at V and 2 bases at J; junction bases unmatched: 15. The CDR3 is CASSYSIPAGGFTDTQYF. CDR3 DNA: TGTGCCAGCAGTTACTCGATACCAGCGGGGGGCTTCACAGATACGCAGTATTTT.

This clonotype was seen at least ten times. The rearrangement links TRBV9 to TRBJ2-5, with D perhaps TRBD1 or TRBD2 (6 bases each). CDR3 length equals 14 residues. Deletions cut 0 bases from V and 5 bases from J, with 11 bases between. CDR1 SGDLS and CDR2 YYNGEE come from the germline V gene. CDR3 DNA sequence: TGTGCCAGCAGCGTAGGTCGGGGGCAGGAGACCCAGTACTTC. Translation: CASSVGRGQETQYF.

This clonotype was counted many times. The V and J genes are TRBV7-2 and TRBJ2-3; D unresolved. CDR1 is SGHTA, CDR2 FQGNSA, per germline. Trimming removed 5 bases at V and 6 bases at J, with 9 bases between. The CDR3 loop spans 12 amino acids. The CDR3 DNA sequence: TGTGCCAGCAGCGGCAGTGCCGATACGCAGTATTTT. It specifies CASSGSADTQYF.

The chain has TRBV24-1 and TRBJ2-2; D possibly corresponds to TRBD2 (6 bases). The CDR3 is 15 amino acids. Germline CDR1 is KGHDR and CDR2 is SFDVKD. Trimming took 5 bases from V and 5 from J, leaving 14 bases between them. The CDR3 here is CATSARGIRTGELFF. The CDR3 DNA is TGTGCCACCAGTGCCCGGGGGATTCGAACCGGGGAGCTGTTTTTT.

This clonotype was recorded many times. DNA of the CDR3: TGTGCCAGCAGCCAACTAGCGGGGGGGCCTAGCACCGGGGAGCTGTTTTTT. It translates to CASSQLAGGPSTGELFF. V and J are TRBV3-1 and TRBJ2-2; TRBD2 matches at 12 bases. This CDR3 is built from 17 residues. In germline, CDR1 is LGHDT, CDR2 YNNKEL (reference sequence). The trim removed 2 bases at V and 4 bases at J, leaving 5 bases unmatched.

In this sample, this clonotype turned up many times. This sequence joins TRBV18 and TRBJ2-3, with TRBD1 identical over 8 bases. From germline, CDR1 is KGHSH and CDR2 LQKENI. This CDR3 has 16 residues. The J segment lost 1 base and the V segment lost 6 bases, leaving 9 bases of the junction unmatched. Here the CDR3 reads CASSLRTGKGTDTQYF. CDR3 in DNA: TGTGCCAGCTCCCTGCGGACAGGGAAGGGCACAGATACGCAGTATTTT. Filled out from reference TRBV18 and TRBJ2-3, the complete variable domain reads NAGVMQNPRHLVRRRGQEARLRCSPMKGHSHVYWYRQLPEEGLKFMVYLQKENIIDESGMPKERFSAEFPKEGPSILRIQQVVRGDSAAYFCASSLRTGKGTDTQYFGPGTRLTVL.

Points on this clonotype: One base separates it from a far larger clone, so it is likely a read error. The V and J genes are TRBV24-1 and TRBJ2-7; TRBD2 agrees at 10 bases. The CDR3 is made up of 14 amino acids. CDR1 and CDR2 from the germline V gene are KGHDR and SFDVKD. Trimming at V came to 1 base and at J to 7 bases, leaving 3 bases not matched to a gene. The CDR3 loop reads CATSDFSGGNEQYF. In DNA, the CDR3 is TGTGCCACCAGTGATTTTAGCGGGGGGAATGAGCAGTACTTC.

This clonotype was found many times. V and J are TRBV18 and TRBJ2-3; TRBD2 might be the D (5 bases). This CDR3 region has 14 residues. V shed 2 bases and J shed 3 bases, with 9 bases lying between them. In germline, CDR1 is KGHSH, CDR2 LQKENI. CDR3 region: CASSPVGATDTQYF. The CDR3 bases are TGTGCCAGCTCACCAGTGGGAGCAACAGATACGCAGTATTTT. Combining the CDR3 with reference TRBV18 and TRBJ2-3 gives the whole variable domain NAGVMQNPRHLVRRRGQEARLRCSPMKGHSHVYWYRQLPEEGLKFMVYLQKENIIDESGMPKERFSAEFPKEGPSILRIQQVVRGDSAAYFCASSPVGATDTQYFGPGTRLTVL.

This clonotype was counted ten times or more. The chain's CDR3 is CASSPRKGHYEQYF. The CDR3, as DNA: TGTGCCAGCTCACCACGTAAGGGGCATTACGAGCAGTACTTC. J is TRBJ2-7 and V is TRBV18, with TRBD1 as a possible D gene (5 bases). Germline V CDR1 and CDR2: KGHSH, LQKENI. The CDR3 consists of 14 residues. The V and J ends lost 1 base and 4 bases respectively, with 11 bases between them.

The chain is built from TRBV4-3 and TRBJ2-2, with 7 nucleotides matching TRBD1. Per the germline V gene, CDR1 is LGHNA and CDR2 is YSLEER. This CDR3 spans 13 amino acids. J was trimmed by 4 bases and V by 8 bases; bases with no gene match: 4. DNA of the CDR3: TGCGCCAGCCAGACAGGGTCCACCGGGGAGCTGTTTTTT. This translates into CASQTGSTGELFF.

This chain connects TRBV4-1 to TRBJ2-7; possible D gene TRBD2, 5 bases. Germline V gene lookup returns CDR1 MGHRA and CDR2 YSYEKL. Deletions cut 0 bases from V and 7 bases from J, with 10 bases between. The CDR3 runs 13 residues. CDR3 bases: TGCGCCAGCAGCCAAGAGGGAGTCTCTGAGCAGTACTTC. The encoded protein is CASSQEGVSEQYF.

V and J are TRBV18 and TRBJ2-2, with 9 bases identical to TRBD1. From germline, CDR1 is KGHSH and CDR2 LQKENI. V shed 3 bases and J 7 bases; nucleotides not matched to a gene: 3. The CDR3 has 14 amino acids. The CDR3 coding sequence is TGTGCCAGCTCACCTACGACAGGGGGCGGGGAGCTGTTTTTT. Protein: CASSPTTGGGELFF. The whole variable domain, filled in from reference TRBV18 and TRBJ2-2, reads NAGVMQNPRHLVRRRGQEARLRCSPMKGHSHVYWYRQLPEEGLKFMVYLQKENIIDESGMPKERFSAEFPKEGPSILRIQQVVRGDSAAYFCASSPTTGGGELFFGEGSRLTVL.